This T cell receptor (beta chain) was profiled in a study of T cell responses to AZD1222 COVID-19 vaccine. At the level of the study: Second doses that came at about 4 or about 12 weeks were put together.

CDR3 length: 12 amino acids. Trimming cost V 4 bases and J 7 bases, with 10 bases left between them. CDR1 is WNHNN and CDR2 is SYGVQD in the germline V gene (reference sequence). Study results and caveats: Just a handful of AZD1222 recipients tested seropositive at baseline. Scientists sampled the repertoires only once the peak T cell response had passed. Targets within unmutated variant regions were reportedly found for nearly half of spike-specific TCRs.

Assay: immunoSEQ multiplex PCR; the TCRdb copy retains only in-frame clones and omits some. The sample lists 110,000 or so clones, 80% to 90% seen once, with 9.4% in the top ten. As to this clone: The antigen remains undetermined.

V is TRBV10-1 and J is TRBJ1-2; D gene uncertain. The sequencing used peripheral blood, collected on day 0 of AZD1222 vaccination. This TCR was sampled from an adult in good health. CDR3 sequence (DNA): TGCGCCAGCAGTGTGCCAGTCCGTGGCTACACCTTC. Translating it yields CASSVPVRGYTF.